Presented here are 31 T cell receptor beta chains from one specimen sequenced in a study of T cell responses to AZD1222 COVID-19 vaccine. Data came from immunoSEQ multiplex PCR; TCRdb stores just in-frame clones and leaves some out. This sample has under 200,000 clones, with about 90% found just once. Sequences were derived from peripheral blood, sampled 28 days after the second AZD1222 dose. These receptors all stem from an adult who received the AZD1222 COVID-19 vaccine.

A remark on this clone: Sequence at one end of the junction differs from germline and may be a read error. V is TRBV28 and J is TRBJ2-7; 14 bases line up with TRBD2. Germline CDR1 is MDHEN and CDR2 is SYDVKM. CDR3 length: 12 amino acids. The CDR3 protein is CASSLTSGRVRF. The CDR3 region has the DNA TGTGCCAGCAGCCTGACTAGCGGGAGGGTTCGATTC.

This clone was picked up one time. The chain joins TRBV9 to TRBJ1-2; 8 bases align to TRBD1. V trimming: 4 bases; J trimming: 4 bases; junction bases outside the gene matches: 9. This CDR3 has 15 residues. The germline CDR1 and CDR2 sequences are SGDLS and YYNGEE. The CDR3 DNA reads as TGTGCCAGCAGCATAGGACAGGGCCTACCCTATGGCTACACCTTC. As protein: CASSIGQGLPYGYTF.

The chain carries TRBV5-6 and TRBJ2-1; the D is unclear. Trimming removed 3 bases from V and 0 bases from J, with 10 bases in between. CDR1 SGHDT and CDR2 YYEEEE come from the germline V gene. The CDR3 sequence is 15 residues long. CDR3 loop: CASSWTDSSYNEQFF. For the CDR3, the DNA is TGTGCCAGCAGCTGGACGGATAGCTCCTACAATGAGCAGTTCTTC.

The chain has TRBV19 and TRBJ2-1, with 10 bases identical to TRBD2. The CDR3 runs 15 residues. V was clipped by 9 bases and J by 7 bases; unmatched bases: 12. Germline V gives CDR1 LNHDA, CDR2 SQIVND (reference sequence). CDR3 DNA: TGTGCCAGCGCGGGGGTTAGCGGGGGGTCAAATGAGCAGTTCTTC. It specifies CASAGVSGGSNEQFF.

The genes are TRBV10-2 and TRBJ2-3; no clear D. Germline V CDR1 and CDR2: WSHSY, SAAADI. V was pared by 1 base and J by 0 bases, with 17 bases between. The CDR3 covers 18 residues. Here the CDR3 reads CASSEFRRRVPSTDTQYF. The CDR3, as DNA: TGCGCCAGCAGTGAGTTCCGCCGCCGCGTGCCTAGCACAGATACGCAGTATTTT.

J is TRBJ1-2 and V is TRBV4-1, with D hard to call. The CDR3 contains 17 residues. In germline, CDR1 is MGHRA, CDR2 YSYEKL. Trimming took off 0 bases at V and 0 bases at J, with 14 bases between the two ends. CDR3 region: CASSQDRTVDANYGYTF. CDR3 nucleotide sequence: TGCGCCAGCAGCCAAGATCGAACGGTGGATGCTAACTATGGCTACACCTTC.

The chain uses TRBV6-5 and TRBJ2-7; 11 nucleotides match TRBD1. This CDR3 is 15 amino acids long. Germline lookup yields CDR1 MNHEY and CDR2 SVGAGI. J lost 2 bases, V lost 5 bases, and 5 bases had no gene match. CDR3 DNA sequence: TGTGCCAGCAGTAGCGGGACAGGGGGTACCTACGAGCAGTACTTC. Amino acids: CASSSGTGGTYEQYF.

There are a few counts of this clone. V is TRBV4-1 and J is TRBJ2-1; no reliable D call. Trimming pared 7 bases from V and 9 bases from J, leaving 28 bases between. The V gene's germline CDR1 is MGHRA and CDR2 YSYEKL. CDR3 length: 17 residues. CDR3 DNA: TGCGCCAGCAACGCTCCCGGAAGGAACCCTTCTTTAGGTGAGCAGTTCTTC. Amino acids: CASNAPGRNPSLGEQFF.

The chain couples TRBV6-6 to TRBJ1-5; no definite D call. The V gene's germline CDR1 is MNHNY and CDR2 SVGAGI (reference sequence). V was cut by 1 base and J by 0 bases, with 4 bases left in between. The CDR3 consists of 14 residues. CDR3 amino acids: CASSYLGSNQPQHF. CDR3 nucleotide sequence: TGTGCCAGCAGTTACTTAGGTAGCAATCAGCCCCAGCATTTT.

The chain has TRBV2 and TRBJ1-1, with TRBD1 as a possible D gene (5 bases). Germline-derived CDR1 and CDR2 are SNHLY and FYNNEI. The CDR3 is 14 residues long. V lost 5 bases to trimming and J lost 1 base, with 11 bases between them. The chain's CDR3 is CASSYEGPNTEAFF. As DNA, the CDR3 is TGTGCCAGCAGTTATGAGGGACCGAACACTGAAGCTTTCTTT.

The rearrangement links TRBV5-8 to TRBJ2-7, with D unresolved. The CDR3 consists of 13 residues. CDR1 SGHTS and CDR2 YDEGEE come from the germline V gene. Between the trimmed V and J ends, which lost 0 bases and 4 bases, there was a span of 8 bases. DNA of the CDR3: TGTGCCAGCAGCTTGGGGGCCCAATACGAGCAGTACTTC. It codes for CASSLGAQYEQYF.

This chain connects TRBV7-2 to TRBJ1-2, with 8 nucleotides matching TRBD1. The CDR3 sequence is 16 residues long. The germline V gene has CDR1 SGHTA and CDR2 FQGNSA. The V and J ends lost 4 bases and 4 bases, in that order; junction bases with no gene match: 11. The CDR3 DNA follows: TGTGCCAGCAGCTACCGACCGGGACAGGCTTCCTATGGCTACACCTTC. Protein sequence: CASSYRPGQASYGYTF.

The chain joins TRBV10-3 to TRBJ2-1; TRBD2 matches at 13 bases. V shed 9 bases and J 6 bases; nucleotides not matched to a gene: 2. Germline CDR1 ENHRY, CDR2 SYGVKD. The CDR3 consists of 13 residues. In DNA, the CDR3 is TGTGCCATAGGACTAGCGGGAGCCAATGAGCAGTTCTTC. Residues: CAIGLAGANEQFF.

The chain uses TRBV5-5 and TRBJ2-2; 9 nucleotides agree with TRBD2. V was clipped by 1 base and J by 6 bases; unmatched bases: 13. CDR3 length: 18 residues. The V gene's germline CDR1 is SGHKS and CDR2 YYEKEE (reference sequence). The CDR3 sequence: CASSLLPPSGGPSGELFF. The CDR3 region has the DNA TGTGCCAGCAGCTTGTTACCCCCCAGCGGGGGGCCTTCCGGGGAGCTGTTTTTT.

V usage is TRBV10-3 and J usage is TRBJ1-5; the D is unclear. Trimming shortened V by 3 bases and J by 5 bases, and 14 bases separated the two germline ends. The CDR3 length is 15 residues. The germline CDR1 and CDR2 sequences are ENHRY and SYGVKD. CDR3 coding DNA: TGTGCCATCAGTGATAGGGAGACACCGTATCAGCCCCAGCATTTT. Translating gives CAISDRETPYQPQHF.

CDR3 sequence reads: CASSELQGVGGELFF. The CDR3, as DNA: TGTGCCAGCAGCGAATTACAGGGGGTCGGCGGGGAGCTGTTTTTT. The rearrangement uses TRBV13 and TRBJ2-2; 8 bases align to TRBD1. J gave up 7 bases and V 5 bases, and 9 bases lay outside the gene matches. Germline lookup yields CDR1 PRHDT and CDR2 FYEKMQ (reference sequence). The CDR3 is 15 residues long.

This rearrangement joins TRBV2 to TRBJ1-1, with TRBD1 matching 7 bases. Germline V gene data show CDR1 as SNHLY and CDR2 as FYNNEI. There are 14 residues in the CDR3. With 4 bases clipped from V and 4 bases from J, the junction kept 6 bases outside the gene matches. CDR3: CASSGIQGGTEAFF. Written as DNA, the CDR3 is TGTGCCAGCAGTGGGATCCAGGGGGGCACTGAAGCTTTCTTT.

The rearrangement uses TRBV6-2 or TRBV6-3 and TRBJ1-4; no clear D. Germline values: CDR1 MNHEY, CDR2 SVGEGT. V was trimmed by 6 bases and J by 13 bases, leaving 18 bases between them. This CDR3 region has 13 residues. For the CDR3, the DNA is TGTGCCAGCAGCCCCAGGAATGCCCGAGGACTGTTTTTT. Protein: CASSPRNARGLFF.

The J gene is TRBJ1-5, the V gene TRBV19; 7 nucleotides align to TRBD1. V shed 6 bases, J shed 5 bases, and the junction held 10 bases outside the gene matches. The length of the CDR3 is 15 residues. In germline, CDR1 is LNHDA, CDR2 SQIVND (reference sequence). The CDR3, as DNA: TGTGCCAGTAGCGAGAGGGACAGCCGATATCAGCCCCAGCATTTT. This translates into CASSERDSRYQPQHF.

V gene TRBV11-2 combines with J gene TRBJ2-7; D is undetermined. The CDR3 spans 15 residues. Germline lookup yields CDR1 SGHAT and CDR2 FQNNGV. Trimming removed 1 base from V and 4 bases from J, with 14 bases in between. DNA of the CDR3: TGTGCCAGCAGCTTAGTTATAGCTACACAATACGAGCAGTACTTC. Its protein product is CASSLVIATQYEQYF. Combining the CDR3 with reference TRBV11-2 and TRBJ2-7 gives the whole variable domain EAGVAQSPRYKIIEKRQSVAFWCNPISGHATLYWYQQILGQGPKLLIQFQNNGVVDDSQLPKDRFSAERLKGVDSTLKIQPAKLEDSAVYLCASSLVIATQYEQYFGPGTRLTVT.

This clone was seen once. The V call is TRBV24-1, the J call TRBJ1-3, with 11 bases fitting TRBD1. Germline lookup yields CDR1 KGHDR and CDR2 SFDVKD. The CDR3 is 16 residues long. V lost 4 bases to trimming and J lost 1 base; unmatched junction nucleotides: 2. The CDR3 coding sequence is TGTGCCACCAGTGACGGACAGGGGGCGTCTGGAAACACCATATATTTT. Translation: CATSDGQGASGNTIYF.

V and J are TRBV28 and TRBJ1-1; TRBD1 might be the D (5 bases). The ends were cut back, 3 bases at V and 7 bases at J, with 9 bases in the middle. The germline V gene encodes CDR1 MDHEN and CDR2 SYDVKM. The CDR3 sequence is 12 residues long. The CDR3 sequence is CASSFSTGEAFF. The CDR3 nucleotides read TGTGCCAGCAGTTTTTCAACAGGTGAAGCTTTCTTT.

The chain combines TRBV5-1 with TRBJ1-2; TRBD1 matches at 8 bases. CDR3 length equals 16 residues. The junction had 12 bases not matched to a gene; V was cut back by 2 bases and J by 6 bases. CDR1 SGHRS and CDR2 YFSETQ come from the germline V gene. This CDR3 reads CASSFFQGALNDGYTF. In DNA form, the CDR3 reads TGCGCCAGCAGCTTTTTTCAGGGGGCGCTGAATGATGGCTACACCTTC. The whole variable domain, filled in from reference TRBV5-1 and TRBJ1-2, reads KAGVTQTPRYLIKTRGQQVTLSCSPISGHRSVSWYQQTPGQGLQFLFEYFSETQRNKGNFPGRFSGRQFSNSRSEMNVSTLELGDSALYLCASSFFQGALNDGYTFGSGTRLTVV.

The chain has TRBV28 and TRBJ2-7, with D possibly being TRBD2 (5 bases). The CDR3 runs 12 residues. Germline V lookup: CDR1 MDHEN, CDR2 SYDVKM. The V end was cut by 5 bases, the J end by 4 bases, with 9 bases between. Here the CDR3 DNA reads TGTGCCAGCAGTCCGGGGTATTACGAGCAGTACTTC. This encodes CASSPGYYEQYF.

This clone was seen only once. This chain uses TRBV2 with TRBJ1-1; a possible D gene is TRBD1 (6 bases). The CDR3 covers 13 residues. Germline V CDR1 and CDR2: SNHLY, FYNNEI. Trimming stripped 6 bases from V and 7 bases from J, with 15 bases between. The CDR3 is CASSLSVRGEAFF. CDR3 in DNA: TGTGCCAGCAGCCTCTCGGTCAGGGGTGAAGCTTTCTTT.

The gene calls are TRBV5-5 and TRBJ1-3; 10 nucleotides match TRBD1. CDR3 length: 18 amino acids. After removal of 4 bases from V and 9 bases from J, the junction contained 19 bases not matched to a gene. Germline CDR1 SGHKS, CDR2 YYEKEE (reference sequence). CDR3 amino acids: CASSRRSGTGVVVGTIYF. CDR3 nucleotide sequence: TGTGCCAGCAGCCGAAGAAGTGGGACAGGGGTGGTAGTAGGCACCATATATTTT.

CDR3 in DNA: TGTGCCAGCAGCCAAGAGCTAGCGGGGGGCCGAGATACGCAGTATTTT. Translated, it gives CASSQELAGGRDTQYF. This chain uses TRBV3-1 (or the pseudogene TRBV3-2) with TRBJ2-3; 11 bases fit TRBD2. Germline values: CDR1 LGHDT, CDR2 YNNKEL (reference sequence). The CDR3 runs to 16 residues. The V gene end was trimmed by 0 bases and the J gene end by 5 bases; junction bases not matched to a gene: 4.

This clone appeared once. The chain is built from TRBV3-1 (or the pseudogene TRBV3-2) and TRBJ1-1; D uncertain. V lost 1 base to trimming and J lost 3 bases, with 9 bases between them. Per the germline V gene, CDR1 is LGHDT and CDR2 is YNNKEL (reference sequence). The CDR3 is 14 residues long. In nucleotides, the CDR3 is TGTGCCAGCAGCCAAGTTGGTGGCTACACTGAAGCTTTCTTT. The encoded protein is CASSQVGGYTEAFF.

J is TRBJ1-5 and V is TRBV6-1; D remains ambiguous. The CDR3 totals 13 residues. Germline loops: CDR1 MNHNS, CDR2 SASEGT. Trimming left V 3 bases short and J 7 bases short, with 10 bases between. CDR3 DNA sequence: TGTGCCAGCAGTGAGAGGGAGAACCAGCCCCAGCATTTT. Translation gives CASSERENQPQHF.

The V and J genes are TRBV10-2 and TRBJ1-4; 11 positions match TRBD1. The J segment lost 0 bases and the V segment lost 7 bases, leaving 1 base of the junction unmatched. This CDR3 is 15 amino acids long. Germline loops: CDR1 WSHSY, CDR2 SAAADI. The CDR3 is CASTGQGATNEKLFF. The CDR3 nucleotides read TGCGCCAGCACGGGACAGGGGGCAACTAATGAAAAACTGTTTTTT.

The chain is built from TRBV10-1 and TRBJ2-2; perhaps TRBD1 as D (6 bases). The germline V and J ends were trimmed by 8 bases and 5 bases, with 33 bases remaining between them. This CDR3 is 20 amino acids long. Germline V gene data show CDR1 as WNHNN and CDR2 as SYGVQD (reference sequence). DNA of the CDR3: TGCGCCAGCGCTACTCTCCTAACGGGACACTCCGAGATCACAACCGGGGAGCTGTTTTTT. As protein: CASATLLTGHSEITTGELFF.